This T cell receptor (beta chain) was sequenced in a study of shared clonotypes between healthy human individuals. Study-level points and caveats: Larger richness was generally estimated for naive than memory subsets.

Germline CDR1 and CDR2: SGDLS and YYNGEE. This CDR3 region has 14 residues. V shed 4 bases, J shed 4 bases, and the junction held 6 bases outside the gene matches. Clones were sequenced by immunoSEQ multiplex PCR, and TCRdb holds only the in-frame ones, with some missing. This sample yields millions of clones, of which approximately 95% are seen a single time; roughly 1.1% belongs to the top ten. Naive CD8 cells were CD45RO-negative, positively selected for CCR7, excluding terminally differentiated effector memory CD45RA+ cells. As regards this clone: Antigen specificity is unknown.

The sequenced material came from naive CD8+ T cells sorted from blood. The sequence derives from a young man in good health. The chain carries TRBV9 and TRBJ1-2; 8 bases fit TRBD1. The CDR3 loop reads CASSPPDRGYGYTF. CDR3 DNA: TGTGCCAGCAGCCCCCCCGACAGGGGCTATGGCTACACCTTC.